The clone carrying this T cell receptor (beta chain) was picked up one time. As yet, its antigen is unknown. The time point was: after dendritic cell vaccination, including at tumor progression/relapse. This sample is part of a study of glioma-infiltrating T cells after dendritic cell vaccination. In the study overall: Dendritic cell vaccine was injected intradermally three times, biweekly.

Sequencing used immunoSEQ multiplex PCR; TCRdb keeps in-frame clones, though not all of them. The data hold 85,000 to 100,000 clones, with around 80% observed a single time. General observations from the study: Survival was not directly related to TCR clonality in these patients.

V trimming: 6 bases; J trimming: 4 bases; junction bases outside the gene matches: 9. The CDR3 is 14 amino acids. Looked up from germline, CDR1 is MDHEN and CDR2 is SYDVKM. The chain links TRBV28 to TRBJ2-7; 7 bases are shared with TRBD2. Sample: blood, taken after dendritic cell vaccination. This receptor was identified in a human donor with glioblastoma. The DNA for the CDR3 is TGTGCCAGCAGAGATACGGGAGGCTTATACGAGCAGTACTTC. Translating gives CASRDTGGLYEQYF.